These T cell receptor beta chains were read from a single sample in a study of cytomegalovirus exposure and HLA in healthy donors. Profiling relied on immunoSEQ multiplex PCR, and the TCRdb table lists in-frame clones only, not all of them. This sample has roughly 100,000 clones, with over 9.5% found just once. The specimen sequenced was PBMCs. These receptor sequences come from a man in his forties or fifties in good health and CMV-seropositive. Each CDR3 is given with its conserved first and last residue. D genes are given only for firm matches. Clone size, where shown, is once, few, many, or a class for clones that have expanded.

>-|TRBD2|TRBJ2-3|TRBV7-9|16
CASTSGTAASTDTQYF
TGTGCCAGTACTAGCGGGACGGCAGCTAGCACAGATACGCAGTATTTT
>-|-|TRBJ2-6|TRBV19|18
CASSIVFGLSSGANVLTF
TGTGCCAGTAGTATAGTATTCGGACTCAGCTCTGGGGCCAACGTCCTGACTTTC
>-|-|TRBJ1-5|TRBV19|13
CASTSVSNQPQHF
TGTGCCAGTACATCGGTGAGCAATCAGCCCCAGCATTTT
>-|TRBD1|TRBJ1-5|TRBV20-1|11
CSARRQGYQHF
TGCAGTGCTAGAAGACAGGGCTACCAGCATTTT
>-|TRBD1|TRBJ1-1|TRBV7-9|17
CASSPGQADLMNTEAFF
TGTGCCAGCAGCCCGGGACAGGCAGACCTCATGAACACTGAAGCTTTCTTT
>few|TRBD1|TRBJ1-1|TRBV7-9|14
CASRLNTGGTEAFF
TGTGCCAGCAGGCTAAACACAGGGGGAACTGAAGCTTTCTTT
>-|TRBD1|TRBJ2-2|TRBV13|16
CASSSSQGAGVRELFF
TGTGCCAGCAGCTCCTCACAGGGGGCCGGTGTCAGGGAGCTGTTTTTT
>-|-|TRBJ1-5|TRBV19|16
CASCVVATYSNQPQHF
TGTGCCAGTTGTGTCGTAGCGACATATAGCAATCAGCCCCAGCATTTT
>-|TRBD2|TRBJ2-1|TRBV7-9|17
CASSLPMTSGEMDEQFF
TGTGCCAGCAGCTTACCCATGACTAGCGGGGAGATGGATGAGCAGTTCTTC
>-|-|TRBJ2-1|TRBV4-1|15
CASSQWQGGNNEQFF
TGCGCCAGCAGCCAATGGCAGGGGGGAAACAATGAGCAGTTCTTC
>-|TRBD2|TRBJ2-7|TRBV9|15
CASSPLGGGVDEQYF
TGTGCCAGCAGCCCCCTGGGGGGGGGAGTTGACGAGCAGTACTTC
>few|-|TRBJ1-3|TRBV18|15
CASSPSGTSGNTIYF
TGTGCCAGCTCACCCTCGGGAACCTCTGGAAACACCATATATTTT
>few|TRBD1|TRBJ2-7|TRBV7-6|14
CASSSRQGDYEQYF
TGTGCCAGCAGCTCCCGACAGGGGGACTACGAGCAGTACTTC
>few|-|TRBJ1-1|TRBV5-1|14
CASSLGGSTTEAFF
TGCGCCAGCAGCTTGGGAGGGAGTACCACTGAAGCTTTCTTT
>few|-|TRBJ2-1|TRBV10-1|16
CASSESSSAGFYEQFF
TGCGCCAGCAGTGAGTCTTCTAGCGCCGGATTCTACGAGCAGTTCTTC
>few|-|TRBJ2-3|TRBV7-9|13
CAGLDSRTDTQYF
TGTGCCGGCCTGGACAGCCGCACAGATACGCAGTATTTT
>few|TRBD2|TRBJ2-1|TRBV5-5|19
CASSLSPPTSGRVINEQFF
TGTGCCAGCAGCTTGTCTCCCCCCACTAGCGGGAGAGTGATTAATGAGCAGTTCTTC
>-|TRBD1|TRBJ1-1|TRBV6-5|15
CASSRPGQGITEAFF
TGTGCCAGCAGTCGACCGGGACAGGGTATCACTGAAGCTTTCTTT
>-|TRBD1|TRBJ1-4|TRBV6-5|16
CASSSHGDRRGEKLFF
TGTGCCAGCAGTTCCCATGGGGACAGGCGGGGGGAAAAACTGTTTTTT
>-|TRBD1|TRBJ1-1|TRBV9|16
CASSVGTGGTNTEAFF
TGTGCCAGCAGCGTCGGGACAGGGGGGACTAACACTGAAGCTTTCTTT
>few|-|TRBJ1-3|TRBV6-5|10
CASAGDTIYF
TGTGCCAGCGCGGGGGACACCATATATTTT
>few|TRBD1|TRBJ2-1|TRBV5-4|13
CASSTDRGNEQFF
TGTGCCAGCAGCACCGACAGGGGCAATGAGCAGTTCTTC
>-|TRBD2|TRBJ2-2|TRBV19|13
CASRREGSGELFF
TGTGCCAGTAGGCGGGAGGGGTCCGGGGAGCTGTTTTTT
>-|TRBD1|TRBJ2-7|TRBV11-3|15
CASSFRGQGNYEQYF
TGTGCCAGCAGCTTTAGAGGACAGGGGAACTACGAGCAGTACTTC
>-|-|TRBJ2-7|TRBV5-6|13
CASSLTTFYEQYF
TGTGCCAGCAGCTTAACGACATTTTACGAGCAGTACTTC
>-|-|TRBJ2-6|TRBV5-8|15
CASSSAGYGANVLTF
TGTGCCAGCAGCTCGGCAGGGTACGGGGCCAACGTCCTGACTTTC
>-|TRBD2|TRBJ2-4|TRBV28|15
CASGQGGSGLNIQYF
TGTGCCAGCGGGCAGGGAGGGAGTGGGTTAAACATTCAGTACTTC
>many|TRBD2|TRBJ2-4|TRBV5-5|14
CASSFGLAENIQYF
TGTGCCAGCAGCTTTGGACTAGCGGAAAACATTCAGTACTTC
>-|-|TRBJ1-2|TRBV28|17
CASSLSAKEARRGGYTF
TGTGCCAGCAGTTTGTCAGCCAAGGAGGCTCGGAGGGGTGGCTACACCTTC
>-|TRBD1|TRBJ2-5|TRBV6-1|15
CASINGLGQQETQYF
TGTGCCAGCATAAACGGACTGGGACAGCAAGAGACCCAGTACTTC
>-|-|TRBJ1-5|TRBV9|14
CASSVDEWAQPQHF
TGTGCCAGCAGCGTAGACGAGTGGGCCCAGCCCCAGCATTTT
>-|-|TRBJ2-7|TRBV2|15
CASSKVRESSYEQYF
TGTGCCAGCAGTAAGGTGAGGGAAAGCTCCTACGAGCAGTACTTC
>-|-|TRBJ1-2|TRBV19|16
CASSIRQGSANYGYTF
TGTGCCAGTAGTATAAGGCAGGGCTCAGCTAACTATGGCTACACCTTC
>few|-|TRBJ2-1|TRBV28|16
CASSSALAPPYNEQFF
TGTGCCAGCAGTTCGGCTCTAGCTCCCCCGTACAATGAGCAGTTCTTC
>few|TRBD1|TRBJ2-7|TRBV5-1|14
CASSLGGTGYEQYF
TGCGCCAGCAGCTTGGGTGGGACAGGCTACGAGCAGTACTTC
>few|TRBD2|TRBJ2-7|TRBV4-1|15
CASSPGLAGVYEQYF
TGCGCCAGCAGCCCGGGACTAGCGGGAGTTTACGAGCAGTACTTC
>few|TRBD2|TRBJ2-7|TRBV9|13
CASSSGTTYEQYF
TGTGCCAGCAGTAGCGGGACCACCTACGAGCAGTACTTC
>few|TRBD1|TRBJ2-7|TRBV27|14
CASSLATGAYEQYF
TGTGCCAGCAGTCTGGCGACAGGGGCCTACGAGCAGTACTTC
>-|-|TRBJ2-7|TRBV27|12
CASRQGGYEQYF
TGTGCCAGCAGACAGGGTGGATACGAGCAGTACTTC
>-|-|TRBJ2-7|TRBV28|12
CASSRTNYEQYF
TGTGCCAGCAGCCGGACAAACTACGAGCAGTACTTC
>few|TRBD1|TRBJ2-7|TRBV7-8|14
CASSTAGGPYEQYF
TGTGCCAGCAGCACAGCAGGGGGCCCCTACGAGCAGTACTTC
>few|-|TRBJ1-1|TRBV5-1|14
CASSPGDFNTEAFF
TGCGCCAGCAGCCCCGGGGACTTCAACACTGAAGCTTTCTTT
>-|TRBD1|TRBJ1-1|TRBV6-1|15
CASSEVPGGWTEAFF
TGTGCCAGCAGTGAGGTTCCAGGGGGGTGGACTGAAGCTTTCTTT
>few|-|TRBJ1-2|TRBV27|13
CASSPPSGSGYTF
TGTGCCAGCAGTCCTCCGTCAGGGTCGGGCTACACCTTC
>-|-|TRBJ2-5|TRBV9|13
CASSASSSGDQYF
TGTGCCAGCAGCGCTTCGTCATCCGGGGACCAGTACTTC
>-|-|TRBJ1-4|TRBV28|13
CATAGGDNEKLFF
TGTGCCACTGCGGGGGGGGATAATGAAAAACTGTTTTTT
>-|-|TRBJ2-3|TRBV4-2|17
CASSQEGQGADSDTQYF
TGTGCCAGCAGCCAAGAAGGCCAGGGTGCGGATTCGGATACGCAGTATTTT
>-|-|TRBJ2-7|TRBV7-9|13
CASSRREGGEQYF
TGTGCCAGCTCGAGGAGAGAGGGTGGGGAGCAGTACTTC
>few|TRBD1|TRBJ2-2|TRBV9|17
CASSVAGTGPNTGELFF
TGTGCCAGCAGCGTAGCGGGGACAGGACCGAACACCGGGGAGCTGTTTTTT